Reported below is one TCR beta chain. Many counts were recorded for this clonotype. It has no known antigen specificity. Qualities for individual bases were not recorded, and no much larger clone is one base off. This sample is part of a study of T cell repertoires in cytomegalovirus infection (dated by TCRdb to about 2019). For context, the study as a whole: Recently identified HLA-C-restricted CMV epitopes, whose presentation resists viral immunomodulation, were targeted by peptide stimulations together with well-studied HLA-B-restricted epitopes. Because public TCR beta signatures pointed to carriage of CMV infection together with the matching HLA type, the HLA type of each donor mattered for the analysis.

CDR1 and CDR2 (SEHNR, FQNEAQ) derive from the germline V gene (reference sequence). V sheds 4 bases and J sheds 7 bases, leaving 16 bases between their ends. The CDR3, from cysteine to phenylalanine, totals 15 residues. Left in the record is the CDR3 DNA by itself, 45 bases read in frame from the first base. Sequencing was carried out with an Illumina HiSeq 1500. The public sequencing data were trimmed at Q25 with fastp and processed into clonotypes with MiXCR by TCRdb, which kept only in-frame beta chains. Rows are combined by CDR3 protein, so each entry shows the most common genes and DNA. The sample table contains about 89,000 distinct CDR3 sequences; only one count was recorded for approximately 32% of them. The top ten constitute approximately 75% of the sample. This sample's treatment or condition label indicates: in vitro stimulation with specific CMV peptide epitopes to enrich CMV-specific T cells.

General study outcomes and caveats: In both this cohort and an independent cohort of under 450 donors, the cumulative frequency of public TCR beta family members distinguished carriers of CMV infection plus the relevant HLA type. The ex vivo response was dominated by HLA-C-restricted CMV-specific TCR beta clonotypes, which also provided the single most frequent clonotype in two of eight donors.

The TCR originated in a human donor in good health (CMV status not recorded). Some clones in this sample may be carry-over from other donors' samples. Recombination joined TRBV7-9 with TRBJ1-4; confidence is insufficient to name the D gene. The source was CD8+ T cells from cultured PBMCs, collected from culture after CMV antigen stimulation. The nucleotide sequence reads TGTGCCAGCAGCTACCTGCACGGGGAGGGTGAAAAACTGTTTTTT. Translated, this gives CASSYLHGEGEKLFF. The full variable domain, completed from the reference TRBV7-9 and TRBJ1-4 proteins outside the CDR3, reads DTGVSQNPRHKITKRGQNVTFRCDPISEHNRLYWYRQTLGQGPEFLTYFQNEAQLEKSRLLSDRFSAERPKGSFSTLEIQRTEQGDSAMYLCASSYLHGEGEKLFFGSGTQLSVL.